This T cell receptor (beta chain) was sequenced in a study of identifying expanded T cells in peripheral blood. From germline, CDR1 is LNHDA and CDR2 SQIVND (reference sequence). V shed 1 base and J shed 5 bases, with 5 bases lying between them. The CDR3 has 13 amino acids. About this clone itself: Other nucleotide sequences in the sample specify the same CDR3.

The data were produced by immunoSEQ multiplex PCR, yet TCRdb's version contains in-frame clones alone and is incomplete. This repertoire shows 120,000 or so clones, more than 75% found once; its top ten account for about 3.1%. The chain has TRBV19 and TRBJ2-2, with D uncertain. The sequencing sample was made of blood. This sequence originates from a person between 18 and 75 years old in good health. The CDR3 loop reads CASSIGVTGELFF. The CDR3 bases are TGTGCCAGTAGTATAGGTGTTACCGGGGAGCTGTTTTTT.